These 31 T cell receptor beta chains share one sample of origin, sequenced in a study of blood T cell repertoires in COVID-19. Assay: immunoSEQ multiplex PCR; the TCRdb copy retains only in-frame clones and omits some. This sample has around 310,000 clones, with under 90% found just once. Specimen: PBMCs or T cells enriched from blood (not recorded which). The receptors here all came from a woman under 40 who had recovered from COVID-19.

CDR3 in amino acids: CASSNGRGNSPLHF. CDR3 DNA sequence: TGTGCCAGTAGTAATGGCAGGGGGAATTCACCCCTCCACTTT. This chain links TRBV19 with TRBJ1-6; 7 bases map to TRBD1. The V gene's germline CDR1 is LNHDA and CDR2 SQIVND (reference sequence). The junction had 4 bases not matched to a gene; V was cut back by 4 bases and J by 7 bases. This CDR3 comprises 14 residues.

This sequence joins TRBV4-1 and TRBJ1-4; 9 nucleotides align to TRBD1. The ends lost 2 bases at V and 3 bases at J; junction bases unmatched: 13. CDR1 is MGHRA, CDR2 YSYEKL, per germline. This CDR3 contains 19 residues. CDR3 loop: CASSQTDRGWRGANEKLFF. CDR3 sequence (DNA): TGCGCCAGCAGCCAAACGGACAGGGGATGGAGGGGGGCTAATGAAAAACTGTTTTTT.

The rearrangement joins TRBV15 to TRBJ2-7, with TRBD1 as a possible D gene (6 bases). This CDR3 contains 17 residues. Germline V gene sequence: CDR1 LNHNV, CDR2 YYDKDF (reference sequence). V was pared by 0 bases and J by 4 bases, with 19 bases between. In DNA form, the CDR3 reads TGTGCCACCAGCAGAGACTTGGTAGGGGGTTTACGGTACGAGCAGTACTTC. Translated, it gives CATSRDLVGGLRYEQYF.

V is TRBV27 and J is TRBJ1-5; 9 nucleotides agree with TRBD1. The germline gives CDR1 MNHEY, CDR2 SMNVEV (reference sequence). The CDR3 contains 16 residues. V lost 4 bases to trimming and J lost 6 bases; unmatched junction nucleotides: 10. CDR3 sequence: CASSSFGTGSRQPQHF. The CDR3 DNA follows: TGTGCCAGCAGTTCATTCGGGACAGGGTCGCGTCAGCCCCAGCATTTT.

The chain recombines TRBV28 with TRBJ1-4; 9 bases map to TRBD1. J gave up 2 bases and V 6 bases, and 4 bases lay outside the gene matches. The CDR3 spans 15 residues. Germline CDR1 MDHEN, CDR2 SYDVKM. The CDR3 loop is CASRTGTGTNEKLFF. CDR3 DNA sequence: TGTGCCAGCAGGACGGGGACAGGGACTAATGAAAAACTGTTTTTT.

V gene TRBV7-2 combines with J gene TRBJ2-1, with D possibly matching TRBD2 (5 bases). V was cut by 5 bases and J by 0 bases, with 11 bases left in between. This CDR3 is 15 amino acids long. Looked up from germline, CDR1 is SGHTA and CDR2 is FQGNSA. CDR3 loop: CASSPGLYSYNEQFF. Here the CDR3 DNA reads TGTGCCAGCAGCCCCGGACTGTACTCCTACAATGAGCAGTTCTTC. Filled out from reference TRBV7-2 and TRBJ2-1, the complete variable domain reads GAGVSQSPSNKVTEKGKDVELRCDPISGHTALYWYRQSLGQGLEFLIYFQGNSAPDKSGLPSDRFSAERTGGSVSTLTIQRTQQEDSAVYLCASSPGLYSYNEQFFGPGTRLTVL.

J is TRBJ2-3 and V is TRBV20-1, with 7 bases fitting TRBD2. The CDR3 is 15 residues long. Germline CDR1 reads DFQATT; CDR2 reads SNEGSKA (reference sequence). V lost 3 bases to trimming and J lost 3 bases; unmatched junction nucleotides: 9. The CDR3 reads CSASRPGGSTDTQYF. The CDR3 DNA is TGCAGTGCTAGTCGACCAGGCGGGAGTACAGATACGCAGTATTTT.

The chain is built from TRBV7-9 and TRBJ1-4, with 7 bases fitting TRBD1. The ends lost 4 bases at V and 5 bases at J; junction bases unmatched: 7. This CDR3 region has 15 residues. Germline loops: CDR1 SEHNR, CDR2 FQNEAQ (reference sequence). CDR3 sequence reads: CASSSRQGGNEKLFF. As DNA, the CDR3 is TGTGCCAGCAGCTCTAGACAGGGCGGAAATGAAAAACTGTTTTTT.

The V and J genes are TRBV12-3 or TRBV12-4 and TRBJ2-5; no definite D call. Trimming cost V 7 bases and J 5 bases, with 11 bases left between them. The CDR3 extends over 12 amino acids. The CDR3 sequence is CASKRPGETQYF. The CDR3 DNA is TGTGCCAGCAAACGACCCGGGGAGACCCAGTACTTC.

This chain links TRBV6-5 with TRBJ2-7; D is ambiguous. V lost 5 bases, J lost 4 bases, and 9 bases lay in between. Germline assignment: CDR1 MNHEY and CDR2 SVGAGI. The CDR3 contains 12 residues. In DNA form, the CDR3 reads TGTGCCAGCAGTCCAACAGAATACGAGCAGTACTTC. Translating gives CASSPTEYEQYF.

The V call is TRBV28, the J call TRBJ1-2; a weak D match, TRBD1 (5 bases). Per the germline V gene, CDR1 is MDHEN and CDR2 is SYDVKM. CDR3 length equals 14 residues. V lost 6 bases and J lost 5, with 16 bases in between. CDR3 coding DNA: TGTGCCAGCAGCAGTGGTACAGGAGATTATGGCTACACCTTC. It yields the protein CASSSGTGDYGYTF.

The chain uses TRBV28 and TRBJ1-1; D ambiguous. CDR3 length: 13 amino acids. V shed 7 bases and J shed 2 bases, with 11 bases lying between them. Germline loops: CDR1 MDHEN, CDR2 SYDVKM. The CDR3 spells CASISSINTEAFF. The CDR3, as DNA: TGTGCCAGCATATCTAGCATCAACACTGAAGCTTTCTTT. Drawing the rest from reference TRBV28 and TRBJ1-1, the complete variable domain is DVKVTQSSRYLVKRTGEKVFLECVQDMDHENMFWYRQDPGLGLRLIYFSYDVKMKEKGDIPEGYSVSREKKERFSLILESASTNQTSMYLCASISSINTEAFFGQGTRLTVV.

This sequence joins TRBV6-4 and TRBJ2-1, with no clear D. Trimming removed 0 bases at V and 6 bases at J, with 6 bases between. Germline CDR1 and CDR2: MRHNA and SNTAGT. This CDR3 spans 13 amino acids. The CDR3 here is CASSDSDSNEQFF. The CDR3 DNA is TGTGCCAGCAGTGACTCTGATAGCAATGAGCAGTTCTTC.

V usage is TRBV6-5 and J usage is TRBJ2-7; possible D gene TRBD1, 6 bases. V gave up 7 bases and J gave up 0 bases, with 13 bases separating them. Looked up from germline, CDR1 is MNHEY and CDR2 is SVGAGI. This CDR3 has 14 amino acids. CDR3 bases: TGTGCCAGCATGGGGCAAGGGGGCTCCTACGAGCAGTACTTC. It specifies CASMGQGGSYEQYF.

Points on this clone: The sample carries other DNA sequences with the same CDR3. V and J are TRBV27 and TRBJ1-1, with D possibly matching TRBD1 (6 bases). V gave up 3 bases and J gave up 5 bases, with 10 bases separating them. Looked up from germline, CDR1 is MNHEY and CDR2 is SMNVEV (reference sequence). CDR3 size: 13 residues. DNA for the CDR3: TGTGCCAGCAGTTTGACGAGGGGGACTGAAGCTTTCTTT. This codes for CASSLTRGTEAFF.

J is TRBJ2-1 and V is TRBV5-1, with 10 positions matching TRBD1. V dropped 6 bases and J dropped 7; count of bases not matched to a gene: 10. In germline, CDR1 is SGHRS, CDR2 YFSETQ. This CDR3 has 15 residues. The CDR3 here is CASIGQWTGGNEQFF. CDR3 nucleotides: TGCGCCAGCATCGGGCAGTGGACAGGGGGAAATGAGCAGTTCTTC.

The rearrangement links TRBV9 to TRBJ2-5; 7 nucleotides line up with TRBD2. The CDR3 has 13 amino acids. The ends lost 3 bases at V and 7 bases at J; junction bases unmatched: 6. Germline V lookup: CDR1 SGDLS, CDR2 YYNGEE. The CDR3 DNA sequence: TGTGCCAGCAGCGCTCGAAGGGAGGGGACCCAGTACTTC. Encoded protein: CASSARREGTQYF.

The chain links TRBV6-2 or TRBV6-3 to TRBJ2-1; no clear D gene. V was cut by 4 bases and J by 5 bases, with 3 bases left in between. The CDR3 sequence is 11 residues long. Per germline, CDR1 MNHEY and CDR2 SVGEGT. CDR3: CASSFNNEQFF. In DNA form, the CDR3 reads TGTGCCAGCAGTTTCAACAATGAGCAGTTCTTC.

The chain uses TRBV5-5 and TRBJ2-7; possibly TRBD1 for D (6 bases). This CDR3 region has 14 residues. Per germline, CDR1 SGHKS and CDR2 YYEKEE (reference sequence). V gave up 4 bases and J gave up 3 bases, with 14 bases separating them. Written as DNA, the CDR3 is TGTGCCAGCAGCAGAAGGACAGAGAGCTACGAGCAGTACTTC. Encoded protein: CASSRRTESYEQYF.

This rearrangement joins TRBV7-9 to TRBJ1-1, with D uncertain. The CDR3 spans 16 residues. Germline V gene lookup returns CDR1 SEHNR and CDR2 FQNEAQ (reference sequence). V was cut by 0 bases and J by 4 bases, with 15 bases left in between. Written as DNA, the CDR3 is TGTGCCAGCAGCTTAGCGCCCCTTGCGGGTGTCACTGAAGCTTTCTTT. Residues: CASSLAPLAGVTEAFF.

This clone was detected once. V and J are TRBV18 and TRBJ2-2; a possible D gene is TRBD2 (6 bases). Germline loops: CDR1 KGHSH, CDR2 LQKENI. Trimming took off 0 bases at V and 3 bases at J, with 17 bases between the two ends. The CDR3 is 18 amino acids. CDR3 loop: CASSPPASSGVHTGELFF. Here the CDR3 DNA reads TGTGCCAGCTCACCACCGGCATCTTCGGGAGTCCACACCGGGGAGCTGTTTTTT.

The J gene is TRBJ1-5, the V gene TRBV19, with no clear D. CDR1 and CDR2 (germline): LNHDA, SQIVND (reference sequence). This CDR3 spans 15 amino acids. With 5 bases removed from V and 5 bases from J, the gap between germline ends came to 16 bases. CDR3 region: CASSPLVGQDQPQHF. CDR3 bases: TGTGCCAGTAGTCCCCTCGTGGGCCAAGATCAGCCCCAGCATTTT.

This clone was detected once. The gene calls are TRBV7-6 and TRBJ2-1; TRBD2 matches 11 bases. Germline-derived CDR1 and CDR2 are SGHVS and FNYEAQ. J lost 9 bases, V lost 1 base, and 2 bases had no gene match. This CDR3 is 14 amino acids long. In DNA form, the CDR3 reads TGTGCCAGCAGCTTAGTAGCGGGAGGGGGTGAGCAGTTCTTC. Translated: CASSLVAGGGEQFF.

The V call is TRBV5-1, the J call TRBJ1-2; 10 nucleotides align to TRBD1. The CDR3 extends over 14 amino acids. CDR1 and CDR2 (germline): SGHRS, YFSETQ. V lost 3 bases to trimming and J lost 7 bases; unmatched junction nucleotides: 6. This chain's CDR3 is CASSSGQGGGGYTF. CDR3 DNA: TGCGCCAGCAGCTCCGGACAGGGGGGAGGTGGCTACACCTTC.

The V call is TRBV24-1, the J call TRBJ1-6; no definite D call. Per germline, CDR1 KGHDR and CDR2 SFDVKD. Between the trimmed V and J ends, which lost 6 bases and 1 base, there was a span of 6 bases. The CDR3 is 14 residues long. For the CDR3, the DNA is TGTGCCACCAGTTACAAATCCTATAATTCACCCCTCCACTTT. It yields the protein CATSYKSYNSPLHF.

The genes are TRBV7-9 and TRBJ2-1; a possible D gene is TRBD1 (6 bases). The CDR3 extends over 12 amino acids. Deletions cut 4 bases from V and 10 bases from J, with 11 bases between. Germline loops: CDR1 SEHNR, CDR2 FQNEAQ (reference sequence). This chain's CDR3 is CASSSGVLEQFF. The CDR3 nucleotides read TGTGCCAGCAGCTCAGGGGTGCTGGAGCAGTTCTTC.

The J gene is TRBJ2-1, the V gene TRBV4-1; the D gene is possibly TRBD2 (5 bases). CDR1 MGHRA and CDR2 YSYEKL come from the germline V gene. V lost 2 bases, J lost 0 bases, and 23 bases lay in between. The CDR3 loop spans 20 amino acids. CDR3 in amino acids: CASSQPLRWSSASSYNEQFF. CDR3 sequence (DNA): TGCGCCAGCAGCCAACCCCTTCGTTGGAGTAGCGCAAGCTCCTACAATGAGCAGTTCTTC.

The CDR3: CSVGGGYPGTNYGYTF. CDR3 DNA: TGCAGCGTTGGGGGGGGCTATCCAGGGACCAACTATGGCTACACCTTC. V is TRBV29-1 and J is TRBJ1-2; weak D call: TRBD1 (6 bases). In germline, CDR1 is SQVTM, CDR2 ANQGSEA. CDR3 length: 16 amino acids. Trimming left V 4 bases short and J 2 bases short, with 20 bases between.

The rearrangement joins TRBV12-3 or TRBV12-4 to TRBJ1-2; D is perhaps TRBD1 (6 bases). V lost 4 bases and J 1 base, leaving 7 bases between the germline ends. The CDR3 consists of 13 residues. The CDR3 coding sequence is TGTGCCAGCAGTTGGACAGATAACTATGGCTACACCTTC. It codes for CASSWTDNYGYTF.

The rearrangement joins TRBV4-3 to TRBJ2-7; 8 positions match TRBD2. The CDR3 covers 16 residues. Germline V lookup: CDR1 LGHNA, CDR2 YSLEER. The V gene end was trimmed by 1 base and the J gene end by 4 bases; junction bases not matched to a gene: 9. This CDR3 reads CASSQGTGTSFYEQYF. In DNA form, the CDR3 reads TGCGCCAGCAGCCAAGGGACCGGGACTAGTTTTTACGAGCAGTACTTC.

V is TRBV25-1 and J is TRBJ2-1; 12 nucleotides align to TRBD2. The trim removed 4 bases at V and 6 bases at J, leaving 10 bases unmatched. The CDR3 extends over 17 amino acids. Looked up from germline, CDR1 is MGHDK and CDR2 is SYGVNS. CDR3 residues: CASSGPSGRDLPNEQFF. As DNA, the CDR3 is TGTGCCAGCAGTGGTCCTAGCGGGAGGGATCTTCCCAATGAGCAGTTCTTC.